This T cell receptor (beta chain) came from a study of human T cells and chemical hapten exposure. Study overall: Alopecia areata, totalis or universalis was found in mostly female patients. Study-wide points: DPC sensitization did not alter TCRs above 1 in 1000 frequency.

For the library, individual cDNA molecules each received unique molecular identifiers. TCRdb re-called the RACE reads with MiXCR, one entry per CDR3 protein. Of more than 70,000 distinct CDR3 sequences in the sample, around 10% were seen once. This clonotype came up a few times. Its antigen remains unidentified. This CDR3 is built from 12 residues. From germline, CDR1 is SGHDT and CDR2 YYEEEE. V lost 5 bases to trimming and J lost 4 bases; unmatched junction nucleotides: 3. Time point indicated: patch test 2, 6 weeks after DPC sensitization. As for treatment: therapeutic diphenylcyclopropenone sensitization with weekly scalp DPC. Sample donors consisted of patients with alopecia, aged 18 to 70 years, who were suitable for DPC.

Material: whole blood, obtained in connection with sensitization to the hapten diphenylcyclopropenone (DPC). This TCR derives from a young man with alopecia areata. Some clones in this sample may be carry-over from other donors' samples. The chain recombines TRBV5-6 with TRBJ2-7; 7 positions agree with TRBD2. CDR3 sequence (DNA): TGTGCCAGCAGGGGAGGGCATTACGAGCAGTACTTC. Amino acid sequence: CASRGGHYEQYF.